This T cell receptor (beta chain) was observed in a study of identical twins (dated by TCRdb to 2015 to 2016). The study in broad terms: TCR alpha and beta repertoires from monozygotic twins, unrelated adults of various ages and cord blood were deep-sequenced to test whether fetal clonotypes persist. Replicate twin experiments were performed at different times using different library preparation protocols to rule out contamination. Study-level results and caveats: Zero-insertion analyses could be partly confounded by invariant T cells such as MAIT and iNKT, though diverse VJ usage argued against such confounding for most clonotypes. Abundant cord blood beta clonotypes had fewer insertions, young adult naive repertoires showed a similar but weaker trend, and memory repertoires showed no such trend. Out-of-frame TCR alpha sequences shared between twins showed an excess of low generation-probability sequences compared with coincidental sharing between unrelated individuals. Because the same donors could not be followed over many years, the conclusions depended on cross-sectional statistical analysis. In monozygotic twins, recombination models systematically underestimated out-of-frame TCR alpha sharing, but the models matched the sharing seen between unrelated individuals. Excess twin sharing in beta out-of-frame sequences was weaker because fewer shared sequences lowered the signal-to-noise ratio.

This clonotype was recorded a few times. Its antigen specificity is not known. No base quality values were provided; no much bigger clone lies one nucleotide off. Every donor in the study was a healthy Caucasian. Three pairs of female monozygotic twins, all aged about 18 to 30 years, were included in the twin cohort. The RNA used for TCR libraries was isolated from peripheral blood mononuclear cells. To prepare the library, 5' RACE was applied. TCRdb lists the instrument as Illumina HiSeq 2000. Template switching introduced a universal primer binding site; the final cDNA contained a unique molecular identifier, enabling accurate counting of TCR cDNA molecules. First-strand cDNA for TCR alpha and beta chains was synthesized from specific primers in the conserved constant-segment region. To control for contamination, every cDNA library was double barcoded, receiving both a SMART-Mk sample barcode and Illumina barcodes. TruSeq adapter sequences, together with Illumina sample barcodes, were added in two successive PCR steps. The Illumina HiSeq platform was used with custom primers to sequence TCR alpha and beta cDNA libraries. Per the authors' processing: Raw reads were processed with MiGEC to extract unique molecular identifiers, and MiXCR was used to determine CDR3 positions. For each individual, recombination models were inferred using an EM algorithm with the repgenHMM and IGoR tools. Shared clonotype analysis was performed with the tcR package in R, normalizing sharing by the product of cloneset sizes. Out-of-frame nonproductive sequences were analyzed to study raw recombination free of thymic and clonal selection effects. The raw public reads went through TCRdb reprocessing: fastp at Q25, MiXCR clone calling, in-frame beta chains kept. Identical CDR3 proteins give one entry, which carries the most common genes and DNA. TCRdb, not the original authors, processed these V and J calls. Across this sample there are nearly 900,000 distinct CDR3 sequences, with over 9% seen only once. Around 1.6% of the sample is held by the ten biggest clonotypes.

CDR3 length: 14 amino acids, cysteine to phenylalanine. Only the CDR3 part of the read is kept: 42 bases, read in frame from the first base. Compared with germline, V lacks 3 bases and J lacks 8 bases; bases without a gene match: 6. Reading the germline V gene gives CDR1 ENHRY and CDR2 SYGVKD. Separately, the same data were catalogued under a study of yellow fever vaccine responses in identical twins. The second study's authors report: The authors reported that the T cell response to vaccination in identical twins appeared partly convergent and partly personalized. In the study, vaccine-responding T cell clones were precisely tracked in identical twins.

The sequence derives from a woman younger than 35 in good health. In this chain, TRBV10-3 is recombined with TRBJ1-2, and 10 junctional nucleotides match TRBD1. The sample comprised PBMCs. The DNA sequence follows: TGTGCCATCAGTGAAACCGGGACAGGGGAAGGCTACACCTTC. Its coded protein is CAISETGTGEGYTF.